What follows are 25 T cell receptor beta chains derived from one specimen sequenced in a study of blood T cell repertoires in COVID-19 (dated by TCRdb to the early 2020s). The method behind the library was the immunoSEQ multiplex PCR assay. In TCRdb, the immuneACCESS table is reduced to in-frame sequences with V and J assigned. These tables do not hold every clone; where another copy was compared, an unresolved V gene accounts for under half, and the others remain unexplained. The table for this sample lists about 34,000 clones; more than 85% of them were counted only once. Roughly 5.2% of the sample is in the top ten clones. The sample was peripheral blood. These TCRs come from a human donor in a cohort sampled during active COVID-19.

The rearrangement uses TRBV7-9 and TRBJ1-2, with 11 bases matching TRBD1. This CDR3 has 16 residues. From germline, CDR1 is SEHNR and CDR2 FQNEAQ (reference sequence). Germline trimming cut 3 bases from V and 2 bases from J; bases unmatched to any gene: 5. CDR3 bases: TGTGCCAGCAGCTTTGGGAGGACAGGGGGCAACTATGGCTACACCTTC. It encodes CASSFGRTGGNYGYTF.

DNA for the CDR3: TGCGCCAGCAGCCAAAGCGGTACCCCGGGGGAGACCCAGTACTTC. Translation gives CASSQSGTPGETQYF. The chain combines TRBV4-1 with TRBJ2-5; D may be TRBD2 (5 bases). Trimming left V 2 bases short and J 5 bases short, with 15 bases between. The CDR3 is made up of 15 amino acids. The germline V gene encodes CDR1 MGHRA and CDR2 YSYEKL.

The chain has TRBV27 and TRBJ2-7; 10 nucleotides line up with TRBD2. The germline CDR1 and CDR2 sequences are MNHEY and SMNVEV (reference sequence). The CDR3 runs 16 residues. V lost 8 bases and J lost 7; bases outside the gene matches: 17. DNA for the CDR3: TGTGCCAGCCGACGACTACTCCTAGCGGGAGTTGGGGAGCAGTACTTC. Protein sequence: CASRRLLLAGVGEQYF.

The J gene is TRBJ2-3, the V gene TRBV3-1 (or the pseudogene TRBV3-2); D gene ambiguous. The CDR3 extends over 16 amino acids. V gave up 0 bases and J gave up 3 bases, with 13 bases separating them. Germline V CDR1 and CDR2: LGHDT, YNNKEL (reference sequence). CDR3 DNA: TGTGCCAGCAGCCAAGATCCCTCTCCTCCGACAGATACGCAGTATTTT. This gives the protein CASSQDPSPPTDTQYF.

CDR3 region: CASSVLAGGDEQFF. The CDR3 DNA follows: TGTGCCAGCAGTGTACTAGCGGGAGGCGATGAGCAGTTCTTC. The chain carries TRBV6-4 and TRBJ2-1, with TRBD2 matching 12 bases. CDR1 MRHNA and CDR2 SNTAGT come from the germline V gene. V lost 4 bases, J lost 8 bases, and 3 bases stayed unmatched. The CDR3 has 14 residues.

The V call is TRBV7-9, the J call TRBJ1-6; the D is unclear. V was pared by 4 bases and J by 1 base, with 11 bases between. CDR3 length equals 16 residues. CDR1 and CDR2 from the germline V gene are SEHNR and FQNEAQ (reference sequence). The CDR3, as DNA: TGTGCCAGCAGCTCACCCGACTATTCCTATAATTCACCCCTCCACTTT. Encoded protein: CASSSPDYSYNSPLHF. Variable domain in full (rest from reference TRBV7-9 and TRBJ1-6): DTGVSQNPRHKITKRGQNVTFRCDPISEHNRLYWYRQTLGQGPEFLTYFQNEAQLEKSRLLSDRFSAERPKGSFSTLEIQRTEQGDSAMYLCASSSPDYSYNSPLHFGNGTRLTVT.

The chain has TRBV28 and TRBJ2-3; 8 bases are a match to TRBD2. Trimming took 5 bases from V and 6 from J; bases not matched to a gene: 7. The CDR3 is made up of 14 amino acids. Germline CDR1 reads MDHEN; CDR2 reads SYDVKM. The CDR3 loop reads CASSQNIAGDTQYF. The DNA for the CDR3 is TGTGCCAGCAGTCAAAACATAGCGGGGGATACGCAGTATTTT.

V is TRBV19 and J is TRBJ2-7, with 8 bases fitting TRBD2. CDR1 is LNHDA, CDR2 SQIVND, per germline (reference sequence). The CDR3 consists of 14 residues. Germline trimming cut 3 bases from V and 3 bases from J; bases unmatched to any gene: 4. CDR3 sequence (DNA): TGTGCCAGTAGTATGGATAGCGGGAACTACGAGCAGTACTTC. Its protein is CASSMDSGNYEQYF.

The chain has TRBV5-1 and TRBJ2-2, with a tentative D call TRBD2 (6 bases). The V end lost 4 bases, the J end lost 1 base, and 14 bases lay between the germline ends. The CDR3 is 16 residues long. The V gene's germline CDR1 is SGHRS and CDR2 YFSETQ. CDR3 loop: CASSAGRRMNTGELFF. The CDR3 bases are TGCGCCAGCAGCGCTGGGAGGAGGATGAACACCGGGGAGCTGTTTTTT.

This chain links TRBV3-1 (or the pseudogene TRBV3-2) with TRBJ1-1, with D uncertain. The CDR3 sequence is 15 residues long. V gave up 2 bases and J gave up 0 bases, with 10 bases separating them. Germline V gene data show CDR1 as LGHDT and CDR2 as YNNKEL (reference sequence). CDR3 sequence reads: CASSQRPNMNTEAFF. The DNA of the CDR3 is TGTGCCAGCAGCCAACGTCCCAACATGAACACTGAAGCTTTCTTT.

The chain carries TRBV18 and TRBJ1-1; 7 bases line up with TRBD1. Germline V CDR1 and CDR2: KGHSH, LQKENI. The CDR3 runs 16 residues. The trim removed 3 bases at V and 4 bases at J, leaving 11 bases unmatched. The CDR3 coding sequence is TGTGCCAGCTCACCCTCGGAGGGGGCCGGCGGCACTGAAGCTTTCTTT. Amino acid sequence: CASSPSEGAGGTEAFF.

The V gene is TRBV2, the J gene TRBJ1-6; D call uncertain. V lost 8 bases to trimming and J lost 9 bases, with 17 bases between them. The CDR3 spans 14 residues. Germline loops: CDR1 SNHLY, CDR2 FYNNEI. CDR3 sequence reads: CASSTTPEGSPLHF. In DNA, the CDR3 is TGTGCCAGCTCCACGACACCCGAGGGTTCACCCCTCCACTTT.

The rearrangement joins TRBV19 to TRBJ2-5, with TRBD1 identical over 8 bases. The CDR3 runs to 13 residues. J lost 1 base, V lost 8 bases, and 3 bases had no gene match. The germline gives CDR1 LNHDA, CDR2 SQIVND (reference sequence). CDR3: CASRGTGQETQYF. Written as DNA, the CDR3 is TGTGCCAGTCGAGGGACAGGCCAAGAGACCCAGTACTTC.

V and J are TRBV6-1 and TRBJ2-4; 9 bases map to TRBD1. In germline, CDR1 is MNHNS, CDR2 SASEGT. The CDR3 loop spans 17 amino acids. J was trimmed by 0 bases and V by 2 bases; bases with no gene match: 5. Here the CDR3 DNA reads TGTGCCAGCAGTGAACCGTACAGGGGGCTAGCCAAAAACATTCAGTACTTC. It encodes CASSEPYRGLAKNIQYF.

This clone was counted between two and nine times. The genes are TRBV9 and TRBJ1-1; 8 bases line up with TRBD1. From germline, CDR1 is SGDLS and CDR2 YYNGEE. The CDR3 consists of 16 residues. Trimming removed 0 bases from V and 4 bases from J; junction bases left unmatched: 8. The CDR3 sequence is CASSVGLFDRGTEAFF. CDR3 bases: TGTGCCAGCAGCGTAGGGTTATTTGACAGGGGCACTGAAGCTTTCTTT.

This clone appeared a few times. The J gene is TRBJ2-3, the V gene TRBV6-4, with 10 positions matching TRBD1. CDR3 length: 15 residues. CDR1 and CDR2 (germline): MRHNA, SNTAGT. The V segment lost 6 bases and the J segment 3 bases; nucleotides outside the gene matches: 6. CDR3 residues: CASRGGTGETDTQYF. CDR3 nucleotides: TGTGCCAGCAGGGGCGGGACAGGGGAAACAGATACGCAGTATTTT.

The CDR3: CASSSRGGAYEQYF. CDR3 DNA: TGTGCCAGCAGCTCCCGCGGGGGGGCCTACGAGCAGTACTTC. V usage is TRBV9 and J usage is TRBJ2-7; 9 bases are a match to TRBD2. Germline V lookup: CDR1 SGDLS, CDR2 YYNGEE. The CDR3 contains 14 residues. J gave up 2 bases and V 4 bases, and 4 bases lay outside the gene matches.

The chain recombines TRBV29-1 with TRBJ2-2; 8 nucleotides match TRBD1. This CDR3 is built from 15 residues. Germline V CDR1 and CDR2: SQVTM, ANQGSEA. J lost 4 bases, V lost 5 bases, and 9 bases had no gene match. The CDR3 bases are TGCAGCGTTATAACCGGGACAGGTCGCACCGGGGAGCTGTTTTTT. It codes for CSVITGTGRTGELFF.

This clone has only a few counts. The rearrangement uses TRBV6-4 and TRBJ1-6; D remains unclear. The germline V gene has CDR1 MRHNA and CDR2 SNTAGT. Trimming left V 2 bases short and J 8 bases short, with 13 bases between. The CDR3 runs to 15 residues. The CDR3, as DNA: TGTGCCAGCAGTGACGAACGGGGAGGAGATTCACCCCTCCACTTT. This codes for CASSDERGGDSPLHF.

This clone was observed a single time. The CDR3 region is CASSVTSGTSGSYPEQYF. In DNA form, the CDR3 reads TGTGCCAGCAGCGTTACTTCCGGGACTAGCGGGAGTTACCCCGAGCAGTACTTC. The J gene is TRBJ2-7, the V gene TRBV7-9, with 14 bases matching TRBD2. The CDR3 spans 18 residues. V was pared by 5 bases and J by 6 bases, with 15 bases of the junction left unmatched. In germline, CDR1 is SEHNR, CDR2 FQNEAQ (reference sequence).

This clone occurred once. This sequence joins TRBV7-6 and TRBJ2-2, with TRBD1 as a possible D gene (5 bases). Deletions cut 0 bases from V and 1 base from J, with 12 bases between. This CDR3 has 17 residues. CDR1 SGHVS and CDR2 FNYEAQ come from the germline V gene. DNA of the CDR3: TGTGCCAGCAGCTTAGCGCTACAGGAAAGGAACACCGGGGAGCTGTTTTTT. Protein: CASSLALQERNTGELFF.

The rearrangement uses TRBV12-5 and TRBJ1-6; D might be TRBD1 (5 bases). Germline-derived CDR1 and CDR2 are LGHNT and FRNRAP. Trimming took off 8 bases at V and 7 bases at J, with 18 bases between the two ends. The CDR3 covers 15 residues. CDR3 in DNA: TGTGCTAGTCGGGACTCTGGGGCGATCAATTCACCCCTCCACTTT. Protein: CASRDSGAINSPLHF.

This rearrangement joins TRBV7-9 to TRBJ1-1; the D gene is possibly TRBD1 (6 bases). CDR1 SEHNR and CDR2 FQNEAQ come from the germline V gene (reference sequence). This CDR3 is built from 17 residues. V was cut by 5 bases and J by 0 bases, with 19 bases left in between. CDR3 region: CASSPTTGNRMNTEAFF. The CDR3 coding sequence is TGTGCCAGCAGCCCCACGACAGGAAACCGAATGAACACTGAAGCTTTCTTT.

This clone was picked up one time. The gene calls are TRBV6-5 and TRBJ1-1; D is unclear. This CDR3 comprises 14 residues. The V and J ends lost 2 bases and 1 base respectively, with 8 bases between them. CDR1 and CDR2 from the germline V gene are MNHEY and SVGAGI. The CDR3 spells CASSYERGNTEAFF. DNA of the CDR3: TGTGCCAGCAGTTACGAGCGGGGGAACACTGAAGCTTTCTTT.

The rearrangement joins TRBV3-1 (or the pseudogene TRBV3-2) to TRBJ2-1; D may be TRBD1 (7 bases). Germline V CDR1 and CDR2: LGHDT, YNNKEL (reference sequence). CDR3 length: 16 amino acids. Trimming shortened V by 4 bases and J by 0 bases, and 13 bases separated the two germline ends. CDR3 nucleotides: TGTGCCAGCAGCCCCCAGGGGGGTCCCTCCTACAATGAGCAGTTCTTC. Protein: CASSPQGGPSYNEQFF.